This TCR beta chain is drawn from a study of blood T cells in healthy people across ages. Comment on this clonotype: Its antigen is not identified.

A J-beta primer mix and a sample-barcoded 5' primer were used in a second PCR of about 7 to 12 cycles. MiXCR was run by TCRdb on the 5' RACE reads, yielding one entry per CDR3 protein. This repertoire shows over 700,000 distinct CDR3 sequences, 50% to 65% found once; its top ten account for approximately 40%. Findings of the study overall: Long-lived donors exceeded aged donors in naive CD4+ cells and diversity.

Trimming took 0 bases from V and 1 from J, leaving 12 bases between them. The CDR3 contains 17 residues. CDR1 and CDR2 (germline): SNHLY, FYNNEI. The genes are TRBV2 and TRBJ2-2; no definite D call. This clonotype was sampled from an elderly man in good health. The sample comprised blood. The CDR3 reads CASSEASSLGNTGELFF. The CDR3 nucleotides are TGTGCCAGCAGTGAAGCGTCGTCCCTAGGGAACACCGGGGAGCTGTTTTTT.